This T cell receptor (beta chain) was sequenced during a study of shared clonotypes between healthy human individuals. Study-wide results and limits: Clonotypes shared by all four donors outscored non-shared clonotypes in generation probability.

Clones were sequenced by immunoSEQ multiplex PCR, and TCRdb holds only the in-frame ones, with some missing. The sample carries millions of clones, about 95% recorded once. In the case of this clone: Its antigen is undetermined.

CD45RO negativity and positive selection for CCR7 defined naive CD8 cells, a population that excluded terminally differentiated effector memory CD45RA+ cells. Donors, healthy HIV-negative adults, lacked recent acute infections or vaccinations. CDR3 length: 15 amino acids. CDR1 is MGHRA and CDR2 is YSYEKL in the germline V gene. Trimming cost V 5 bases and J 0 bases, with 11 bases left between them. The receptor was isolated from a man aged 18 to 35 in good health. The rearrangement links TRBV4-1 to TRBJ2-1, with D perhaps matching TRBD1 (6 bases). Sequenced input: naive CD8+ T cells sorted from blood. As DNA, the CDR3 is TGCGCCAGCAGCTTCCGACAGGACTCCTACAATGAGCAGTTCTTC. Residues: CASSFRQDSYNEQFF.